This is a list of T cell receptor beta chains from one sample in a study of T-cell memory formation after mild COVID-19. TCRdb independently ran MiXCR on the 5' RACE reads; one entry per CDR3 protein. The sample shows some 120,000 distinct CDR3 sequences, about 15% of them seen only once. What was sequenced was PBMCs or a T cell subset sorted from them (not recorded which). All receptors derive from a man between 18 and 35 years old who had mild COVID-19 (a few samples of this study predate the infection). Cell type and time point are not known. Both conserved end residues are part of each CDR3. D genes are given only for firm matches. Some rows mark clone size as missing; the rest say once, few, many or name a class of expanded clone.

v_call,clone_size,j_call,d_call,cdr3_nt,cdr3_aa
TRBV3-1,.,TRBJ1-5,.,TGTGCCAGCAGCCAAGGATGGTCTCAGCCCCAGCATTTT,CASSQGWSQPQHF
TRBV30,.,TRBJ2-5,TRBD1,TGTGCCTGGAGTGCCAACAGGGGGCTAGATATCGGTAGAGAGACCCAGTACTTC,CAWSANRGLDIGRETQYF
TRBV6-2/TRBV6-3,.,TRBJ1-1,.,TGTGCCAGCAGTCCGATGAACACTGAAGCTTTCTTT,CASSPMNTEAFF
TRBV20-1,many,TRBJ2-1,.,TGCAGTGCTAGAGATGTAGTTAGAGGGGGGGCTTCGGAGCAGTTCTTC,CSARDVVRGGASEQFF
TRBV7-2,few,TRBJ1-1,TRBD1,TGTGCCAGCAGCAACCGGGACAGGGGGATATACCAAGCTTTCTTT,CASSNRDRGIYQAFF
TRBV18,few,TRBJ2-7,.,TGTGCCAGCTCACCCCAACTCGAGCAGTACTTC,CASSPQLEQYF
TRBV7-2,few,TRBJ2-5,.,TGTGCCAGCAGCTGGGGGAGTAACCAAGAGACCCAGTACTTC,CASSWGSNQETQYF
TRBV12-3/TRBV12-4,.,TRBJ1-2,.,TGTGCCAGCAGAAGGAACTATGGCTACACCTTC,CASRRNYGYTF
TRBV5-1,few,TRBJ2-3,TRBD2,TGCGCCAGCAGCGCGGGACTAGCGGCTAGCACAGATACGCAGTATTTT,CASSAGLAASTDTQYF
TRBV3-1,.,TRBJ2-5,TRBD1,TGTGCCAGCAGCCTGACAGGGGTGGAGGAGACCAAGTACTTC,CASSLTGVEETKYF
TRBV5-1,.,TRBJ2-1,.,TGCGCCAGCAGCATGGTTTATGGTAGCGGCCTCGGCGAGCAGTTCTTC,CASSMVYGSGLGEQFF
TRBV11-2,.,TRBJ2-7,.,TGTGCCAGCAGTTCACATACAGGGCTCGAGCAGTACTTC,CASSSHTGLEQYF
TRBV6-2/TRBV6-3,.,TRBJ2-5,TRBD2,TGTGCCAGCACTGCCACGGGGACTATTCTTAGAGAGACCCAGTACTTC,CASTATGTILRETQYF
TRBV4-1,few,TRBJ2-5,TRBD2,TGCGCCAGCAGCCCACGCGGGGAGGCGGGGGGGCGAGAGACCCAGTACTTC,CASSPRGEAGGRETQYF
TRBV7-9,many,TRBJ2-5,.,TGTGCCAGCAGCTTAGGCAGGCAAGAGACCCAGTACTTC,CASSLGRQETQYF